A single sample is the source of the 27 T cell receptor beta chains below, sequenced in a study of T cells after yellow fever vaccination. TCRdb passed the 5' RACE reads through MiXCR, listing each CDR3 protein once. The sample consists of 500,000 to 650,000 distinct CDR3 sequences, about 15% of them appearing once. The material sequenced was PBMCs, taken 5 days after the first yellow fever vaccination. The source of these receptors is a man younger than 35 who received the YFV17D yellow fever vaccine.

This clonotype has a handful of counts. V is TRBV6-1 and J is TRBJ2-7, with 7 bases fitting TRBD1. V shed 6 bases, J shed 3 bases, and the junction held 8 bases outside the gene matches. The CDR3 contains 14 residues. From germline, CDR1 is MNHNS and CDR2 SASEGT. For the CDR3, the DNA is TGTGCCAGCAGAACAGGGGTTATTAGCTACGAGCAGTACTTC. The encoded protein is CASRTGVISYEQYF.

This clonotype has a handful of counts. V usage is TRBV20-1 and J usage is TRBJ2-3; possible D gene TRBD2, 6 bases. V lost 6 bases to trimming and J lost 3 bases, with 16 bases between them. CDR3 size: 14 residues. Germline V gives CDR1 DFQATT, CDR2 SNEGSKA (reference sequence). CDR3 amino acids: CSAVGGLVTDTQYF. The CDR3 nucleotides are TGCAGTGCGGTGGGGGGACTCGTAACAGATACGCAGTATTTT.

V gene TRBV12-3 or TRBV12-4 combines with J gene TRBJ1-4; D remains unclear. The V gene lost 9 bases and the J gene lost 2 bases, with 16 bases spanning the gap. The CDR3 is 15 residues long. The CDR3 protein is CASKSRPGTNEKLFF. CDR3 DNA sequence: TGTGCCAGTAAGTCACGGCCGGGGACTAATGAAAAACTGTTTTTT.

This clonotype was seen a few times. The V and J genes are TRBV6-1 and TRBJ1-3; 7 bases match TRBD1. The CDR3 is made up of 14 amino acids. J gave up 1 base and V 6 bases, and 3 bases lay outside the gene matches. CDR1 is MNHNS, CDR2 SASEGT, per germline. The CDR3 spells CASRLTGSGNTIYF. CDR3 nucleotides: TGTGCCAGCAGACTGACAGGGTCTGGAAACACCATATATTTT.

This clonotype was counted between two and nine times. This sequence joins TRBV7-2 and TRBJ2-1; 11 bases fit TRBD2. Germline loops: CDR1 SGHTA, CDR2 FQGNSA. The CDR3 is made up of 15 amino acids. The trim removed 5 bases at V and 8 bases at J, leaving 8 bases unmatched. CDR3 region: CASSVIAGGRHEQFF. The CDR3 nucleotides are TGTGCCAGCAGCGTAATAGCGGGGGGGCGCCATGAGCAGTTCTTC.

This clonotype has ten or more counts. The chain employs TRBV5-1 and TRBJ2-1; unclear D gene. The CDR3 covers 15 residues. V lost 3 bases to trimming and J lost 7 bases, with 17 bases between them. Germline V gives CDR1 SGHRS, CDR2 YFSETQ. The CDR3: CASSSAAIGVNEQFF. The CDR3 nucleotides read TGCGCCAGCAGCTCGGCCGCCATTGGGGTAAATGAGCAGTTCTTC.

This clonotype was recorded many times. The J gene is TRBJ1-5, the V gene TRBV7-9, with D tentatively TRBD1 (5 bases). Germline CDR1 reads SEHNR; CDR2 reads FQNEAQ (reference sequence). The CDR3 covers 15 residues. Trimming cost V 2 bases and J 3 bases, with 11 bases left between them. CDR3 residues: CASSLSRDPNQPQHF. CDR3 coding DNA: TGTGCCAGCAGCTTAAGCCGGGACCCCAATCAGCCCCAGCATTTT.

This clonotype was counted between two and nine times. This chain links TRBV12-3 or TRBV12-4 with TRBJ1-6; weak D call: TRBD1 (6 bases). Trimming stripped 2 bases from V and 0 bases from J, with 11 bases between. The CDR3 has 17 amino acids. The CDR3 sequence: CASSLNTGSSYNSPLHF. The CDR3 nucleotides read TGTGCCAGCAGTTTAAATACAGGGAGCTCCTATAATTCACCCCTCCACTTT.

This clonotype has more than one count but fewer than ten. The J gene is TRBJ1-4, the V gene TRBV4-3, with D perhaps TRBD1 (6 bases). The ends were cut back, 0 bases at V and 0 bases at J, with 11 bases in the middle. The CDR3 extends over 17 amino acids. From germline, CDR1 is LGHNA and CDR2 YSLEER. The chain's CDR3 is CASSQERRQATNEKLFF. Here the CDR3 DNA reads TGCGCCAGCAGCCAAGAGAGGCGACAGGCAACTAATGAAAAACTGTTTTTT.

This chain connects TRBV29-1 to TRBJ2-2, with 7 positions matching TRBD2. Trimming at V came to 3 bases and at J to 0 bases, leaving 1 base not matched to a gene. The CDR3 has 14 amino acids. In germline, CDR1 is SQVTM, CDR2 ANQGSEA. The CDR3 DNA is TGCAGCGTTGACGCGGGGGCGAACACCGGGGAGCTGTTTTTT. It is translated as CSVDAGANTGELFF.

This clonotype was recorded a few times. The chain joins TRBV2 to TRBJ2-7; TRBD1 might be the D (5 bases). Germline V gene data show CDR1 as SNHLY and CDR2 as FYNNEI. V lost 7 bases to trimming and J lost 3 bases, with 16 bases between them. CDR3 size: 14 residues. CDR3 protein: CASTPEQDFYEQYF. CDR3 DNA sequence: TGTGCCAGCACCCCGGAACAGGATTTCTACGAGCAGTACTTC.

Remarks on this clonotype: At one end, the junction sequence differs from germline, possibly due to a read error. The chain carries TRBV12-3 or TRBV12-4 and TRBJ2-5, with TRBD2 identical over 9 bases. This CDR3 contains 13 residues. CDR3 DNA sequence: TGTACCAGCAGTTTTGCGGGGGGGGAGACCCAGTACTTC. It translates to CTSSFAGGETQYF.

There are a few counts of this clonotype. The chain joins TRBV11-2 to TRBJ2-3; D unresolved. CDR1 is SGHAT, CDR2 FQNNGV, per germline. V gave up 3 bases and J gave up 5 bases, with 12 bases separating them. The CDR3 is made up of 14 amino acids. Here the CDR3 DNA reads TGTGCCAGCAGCTTCGGGCAGCCCGGAGATACGCAGTATTTT. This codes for CASSFGQPGDTQYF.

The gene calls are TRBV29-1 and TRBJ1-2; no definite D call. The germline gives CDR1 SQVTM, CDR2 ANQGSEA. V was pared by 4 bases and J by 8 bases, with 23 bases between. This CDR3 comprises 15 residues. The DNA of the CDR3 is TGCAGCGTTGGGGGAGGATTCGTTAGTCGGCGGGGCTACACCTTC. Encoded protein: CSVGGGFVSRRGYTF.

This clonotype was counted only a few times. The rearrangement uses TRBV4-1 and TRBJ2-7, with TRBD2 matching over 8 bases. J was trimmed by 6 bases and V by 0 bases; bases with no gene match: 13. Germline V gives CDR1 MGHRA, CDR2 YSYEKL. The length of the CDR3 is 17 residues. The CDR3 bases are TGCGCCAGCAGCCAAGAACATGGAGCGGCGGGGGGCTCCGAGCAGTACTTC. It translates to CASSQEHGAAGGSEQYF.

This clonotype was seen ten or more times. CDR3 in DNA: TGCAGCGGAGGGGCAGGGAACACTGAAGCTTTCTTT. It specifies CSGGAGNTEAFF. The chain is built from TRBV29-1 and TRBJ1-1, with a tentative D call TRBD1 (5 bases). V lost 7 bases and J 1 base, leaving 10 bases between the germline ends. The germline gives CDR1 SQVTM, CDR2 ANQGSEA. There are 12 residues in the CDR3. The full variable domain, with the rest looked up from reference TRBV29-1 and TRBJ1-1, is SAVISQKPSRDICQRGTSLTIQCQVDSQVTMMFWYRQQPGQSLTLIATANQGSEATYESGFVIDKFPISRPNLTFSTLTVSNMSPEDSSIYLCSGGAGNTEAFFGQGTRLTVV.

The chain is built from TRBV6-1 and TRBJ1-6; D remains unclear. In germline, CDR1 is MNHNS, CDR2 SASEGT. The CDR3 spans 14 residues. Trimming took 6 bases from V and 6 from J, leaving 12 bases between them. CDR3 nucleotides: TGTGCCAGCAGATCCGGACTCACTAATTCACCCCTCCACTTT. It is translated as CASRSGLTNSPLHF.

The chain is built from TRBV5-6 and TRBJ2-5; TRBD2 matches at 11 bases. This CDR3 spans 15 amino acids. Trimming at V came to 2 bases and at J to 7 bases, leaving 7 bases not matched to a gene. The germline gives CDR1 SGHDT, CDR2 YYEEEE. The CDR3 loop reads CASSLGLAGLGTQYF. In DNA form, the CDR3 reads TGTGCCAGCAGCTTAGGACTAGCGGGTTTGGGGACCCAGTACTTC.

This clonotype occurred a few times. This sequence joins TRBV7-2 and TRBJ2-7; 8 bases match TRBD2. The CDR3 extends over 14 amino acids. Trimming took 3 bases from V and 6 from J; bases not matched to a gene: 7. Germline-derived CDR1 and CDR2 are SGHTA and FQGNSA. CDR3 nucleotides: TGTGCCAGCAGCTTGGGACGGGGGGGGATCGAGCAGTACTTC. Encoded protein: CASSLGRGGIEQYF.

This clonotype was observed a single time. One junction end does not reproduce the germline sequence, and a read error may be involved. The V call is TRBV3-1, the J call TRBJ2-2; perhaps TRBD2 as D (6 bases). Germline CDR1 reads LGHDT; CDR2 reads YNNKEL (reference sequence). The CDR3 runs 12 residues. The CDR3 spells CSSRREVGELFF. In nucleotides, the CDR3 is TGTTCCAGCAGGCGGGAAGTCGGGGAGCTGTTTTTT. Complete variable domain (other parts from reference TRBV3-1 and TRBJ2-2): DTAVSQTPKYLVTQMGNDKSIKCEQNLGHDTMYWYKQDSKKFLKIMFSYNNKELIINETVPNRFSPKSPDKAHLNLHINSLELGDSAVYFCSSRREVGELFFGEGSRLTVL.

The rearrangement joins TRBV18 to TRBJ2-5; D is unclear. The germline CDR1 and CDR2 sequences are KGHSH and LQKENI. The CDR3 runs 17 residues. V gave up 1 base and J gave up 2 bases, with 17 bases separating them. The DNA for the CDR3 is TGTGCCAGCTCACCACTCGTCGGTACAGCCTCTCAAGAGACCCAGTACTTC. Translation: CASSPLVGTASQETQYF.

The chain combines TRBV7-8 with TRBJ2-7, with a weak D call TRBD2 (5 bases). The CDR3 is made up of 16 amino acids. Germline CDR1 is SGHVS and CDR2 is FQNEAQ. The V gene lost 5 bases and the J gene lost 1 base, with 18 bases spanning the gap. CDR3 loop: CASSEGAWERSYEQYF. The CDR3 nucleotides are TGTGCCAGCAGCGAAGGAGCGTGGGAGAGATCCTACGAGCAGTACTTC. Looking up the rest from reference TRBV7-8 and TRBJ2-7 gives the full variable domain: GAGVSQSPRYKVAKRGQDVALRCDPISGHVSLFWYQQALGQGPEFLTYFQNEAQLDKSGLPSDRFFAERPEGSVSTLKIQRTQQEDSAVYLCASSEGAWERSYEQYFGPGTRLTVT.

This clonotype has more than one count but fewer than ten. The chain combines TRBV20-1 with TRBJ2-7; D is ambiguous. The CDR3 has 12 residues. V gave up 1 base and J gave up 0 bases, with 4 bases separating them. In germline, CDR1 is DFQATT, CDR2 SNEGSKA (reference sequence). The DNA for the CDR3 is TGCAGTGCTAGAGGGGGCTCCTACGAGCAGTACTTC. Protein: CSARGGSYEQYF.

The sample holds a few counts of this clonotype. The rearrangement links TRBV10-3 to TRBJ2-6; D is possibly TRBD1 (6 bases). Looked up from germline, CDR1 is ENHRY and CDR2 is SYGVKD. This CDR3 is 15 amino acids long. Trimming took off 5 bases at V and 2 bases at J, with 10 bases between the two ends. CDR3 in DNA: TGTGCCATCAGTTCACAGGGCCCTGGGGCCAACGTCCTGACTTTC. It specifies CAISSQGPGANVLTF.

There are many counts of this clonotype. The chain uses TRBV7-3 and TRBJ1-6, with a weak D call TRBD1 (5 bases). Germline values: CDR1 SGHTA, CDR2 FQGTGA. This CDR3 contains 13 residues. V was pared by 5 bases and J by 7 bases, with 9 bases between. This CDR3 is CASSPGGNSPLHF. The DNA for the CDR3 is TGTGCCAGCAGCCCTGGGGGGAATTCACCCCTCCACTTT.

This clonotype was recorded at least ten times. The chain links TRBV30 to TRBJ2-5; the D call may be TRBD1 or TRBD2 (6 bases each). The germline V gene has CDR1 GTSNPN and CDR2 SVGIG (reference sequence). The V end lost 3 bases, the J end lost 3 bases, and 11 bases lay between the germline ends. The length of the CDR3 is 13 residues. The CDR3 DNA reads TGTGCCTGGAGCGGGGGCCTAAAAGAGACCCAGTACTTC. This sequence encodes CAWSGGLKETQYF.

The CDR3 sequence is CAIRGPGQGEQETQYF. CDR3 DNA: TGTGCCATCAGGGGGCCGGGACAGGGTGAACAAGAGACCCAGTACTTC. This rearrangement joins TRBV10-3 to TRBJ2-5; 9 positions agree with TRBD1. The ends lost 6 bases at V and 2 bases at J; junction bases unmatched: 10. The CDR3 length is 16 residues. Germline lookup yields CDR1 ENHRY and CDR2 SYGVKD.